Below, 24 T cell receptor beta chains from the same sample are listed, as sequenced in a study of T cells in Graves' hyperthyroidism and ophthalmopathy. Amplification targeted TCR beta CDR3 regions from RNA transcripts. The HTBI primer set drove a first-round RT-PCR of the TCR CDR3. Each CDR3 protein is one row after TCRdb ran MiXCR on the multiplex PCR reads. The sample holds more than 550,000 distinct CDR3 sequences, around 20% seen once. Sample: blood. These receptors came from a woman aged 50 to 65 with Graves' hyperthyroidism that later progressed to Graves' ophthalmopathy.

The table lists this clonotype with many counts. This chain joins TRBV14 and TRBJ1-4; a possible D gene is TRBD1 (5 bases). The germline V and J ends were trimmed by 0 bases and 1 base, with 18 bases remaining between them. Germline values: CDR1 SGHDN, CDR2 FVKESK. The CDR3 contains 19 residues. Here the CDR3 DNA reads TGTGCCAGCAGCCAAGACCGACCGGGGGTTTGGGTAACTAATGAAAAACTGTTTTTT. Protein: CASSQDRPGVWVTNEKLFF.

This clonotype was seen repeatedly, ten times or more. The V and J genes are TRBV7-9 and TRBJ1-1; 12 positions match TRBD1. The germline V gene encodes CDR1 SEHNR and CDR2 FQNEAQ (reference sequence). This CDR3 region has 16 residues. V gave up 3 bases and J gave up 6 bases; unmatched junction bases: 8. CDR3 DNA sequence: TGTGCCAGCAGCTTTCCCCGGGGACAGGGGGCCTCTGAAGCTTTCTTT. As protein: CASSFPRGQGASEAFF.

In this sample, this clonotype turned up a few times. The V call is TRBV5-1, the J call TRBJ2-1, with a weak D call TRBD1 (5 bases). CDR3 length: 15 amino acids. The V end was cut by 2 bases, the J end by 6 bases, with 15 bases between. Per the germline V gene, CDR1 is SGHRS and CDR2 is YFSETQ. This CDR3 reads CASSFDRTLANEQFF. As DNA, the CDR3 is TGCGCCAGCAGCTTTGACAGAACCCTCGCCAATGAGCAGTTCTTC.

The chain carries TRBV5-1 and TRBJ1-1; D might be TRBD1 (5 bases). The CDR3 has 13 amino acids. V was cut by 3 bases and J by 5 bases, with 11 bases left in between. Germline CDR1 and CDR2: SGHRS and YFSETQ. Written as DNA, the CDR3 is TGCGCCAGCAGCTGGGGCACTGGGACTGAAGCTTTCTTT. This encodes CASSWGTGTEAFF.

The J gene is TRBJ2-2, the V gene TRBV24-1; 7 bases are shared with TRBD1. J was trimmed by 7 bases and V by 4 bases; bases with no gene match: 11. The V gene's germline CDR1 is KGHDR and CDR2 SFDVKD. The CDR3 loop spans 16 amino acids. As DNA, the CDR3 is TGTGCCACCAGTGACAACAGGGGACGGGTAGGCGGGGAGCTGTTTTTT. Its translation: CATSDNRGRVGGELFF.

This clonotype has more than one count but fewer than ten. The chain is built from TRBV4-1 and TRBJ2-7, with 9 bases lining up with TRBD1. This CDR3 has 17 residues. The J segment lost 3 bases and the V segment lost 2 bases, leaving 11 bases of the junction unmatched. Per germline, CDR1 MGHRA and CDR2 YSYEKL. The chain's CDR3 is CASSQQGDGTGLYEQYF. The CDR3 DNA sequence: TGCGCCAGCAGCCAACAGGGGGACGGGACAGGGCTCTACGAGCAGTACTTC.

This clonotype was seen at least ten times. The genes are TRBV5-1 and TRBJ2-3, with D possibly TRBD1 on 6 matching bases. The germline gives CDR1 SGHRS, CDR2 YFSETQ. Between the trimmed V and J ends, which lost 0 bases and 6 bases, there was a span of 14 bases. This CDR3 has 15 residues. CDR3 in DNA: TGCGCCAGCAGCTTGGTGTCAGGGGTCGGCGATACGCAGTATTTT. Its translation: CASSLVSGVGDTQYF.

This clonotype was found many times. J is TRBJ1-6 and V is TRBV11-2, with 9 positions matching TRBD1. CDR3 length equals 16 residues. Trimming cost V 5 bases and J 8 bases; bases outside gene matches: 10. Germline loops: CDR1 SGHAT, CDR2 FQNNGV. CDR3 nucleotides: TGTGCCAGCAGCCGAAACGCCGGGACAGGGCATTCACCCCTCCACTTT. It translates to CASSRNAGTGHSPLHF.

This clonotype was found many times. V is TRBV12-3 or TRBV12-4 and J is TRBJ2-1; perhaps TRBD2 as D (7 bases). Trimming took 3 bases from V and 9 from J, leaving 12 bases between them. The CDR3 is 13 residues long. The CDR3 region has the DNA TGTGCCAGCAGTTTGCGGGGGCAGGGTGAGCAGTTCTTC. It encodes CASSLRGQGEQFF.

This clonotype has only one observation. V gene TRBV25-1 combines with J gene TRBJ2-4; a possible D gene is TRBD1 (6 bases). This CDR3 region has 13 residues. The V end was cut by 4 bases, the J end by 5 bases, with 9 bases between. In germline, CDR1 is MGHDK, CDR2 SYGVNS. The chain's CDR3 is CASSARGENIQYF. CDR3 nucleotides: TGTGCCAGCAGTGCCAGGGGTGAAAACATTCAGTACTTC.

This clonotype has ten or more counts. The chain links TRBV6-1 to TRBJ1-5; 9 bases line up with TRBD1. Unmatched junction bases numbered 11, after V lost 2 bases and J lost 0 bases. The CDR3 is 19 amino acids. CDR1 is MNHNS, CDR2 SASEGT, per germline. The CDR3 reads CASSEWDREGRGSNQPQHF. The CDR3 coding sequence is TGTGCCAGCAGTGAATGGGACAGGGAGGGCCGCGGTAGCAATCAGCCCCAGCATTTT.

Only one count was recorded for this clonotype. V and J are TRBV19 and TRBJ1-5; D may be TRBD1 (5 bases). The CDR3 covers 15 residues. Per the germline V gene, CDR1 is LNHDA and CDR2 is SQIVND (reference sequence). The V gene lost 3 bases and the J gene lost 0 bases, with 9 bases spanning the gap. CDR3 in amino acids: CASSMTEYSNQPQHF. The CDR3, as DNA: TGTGCCAGTAGTATGACAGAATATAGCAATCAGCCCCAGCATTTT.

This clonotype was observed at least ten times. V is TRBV7-3 and J is TRBJ2-2; D call uncertain. The CDR3 is 16 residues long. From germline, CDR1 is SGHTA and CDR2 FQGTGA. Deletions cut 4 bases from V and 0 bases from J, with 12 bases between. The CDR3 protein is CASSSVKHANTGELFF. The DNA of the CDR3 is TGTGCCAGCAGCTCAGTTAAGCACGCGAACACCGGGGAGCTGTTTTTT.

This rearrangement joins TRBV5-1 to TRBJ2-1; tentative D call: TRBD1 (6 bases). V was pared by 0 bases and J by 4 bases, with 11 bases between. The CDR3 is 15 amino acids. Germline CDR1 SGHRS, CDR2 YFSETQ. The CDR3 is CASSLVGGLYNEQFF. Here the CDR3 DNA reads TGCGCCAGCAGCTTGGTTGGGGGCTTATACAATGAGCAGTTCTTC.

Only a few counts were recorded for this clonotype. The J gene is TRBJ1-5, the V gene TRBV6-1, with D unclear. V was cut by 8 bases and J by 0 bases, with 26 bases left in between. The germline gives CDR1 MNHNS, CDR2 SASEGT. CDR3 length: 19 residues. The CDR3 nucleotides read TGTGCCAGCCTCCCCTTCCCGGGCCGAGCGTCCTATAGCAATCAGCCCCAGCATTTT. Translation: CASLPFPGRASYSNQPQHF.

This clonotype was recorded a few times. V is TRBV30 and J is TRBJ2-3, with D possibly matching TRBD2 (5 bases). The V end was cut by 4 bases, the J end by 0 bases, with 11 bases between. The CDR3 consists of 14 residues. Per germline, CDR1 GTSNPN and CDR2 SVGIG (reference sequence). CDR3 sequence reads: CAWTSGGSTDTQYF. The DNA of the CDR3 is TGTGCCTGGACGTCTGGAGGTAGCACAGATACGCAGTATTTT. Full variable domain (missing parts from reference TRBV30 and TRBJ2-3): SQTIHQWPATLVQPVGSPLSLECTVEGTSNPNLYWYRQAAGRGLQLLFYSVGIGQISSEVPQNLSASRPQDRQFILSSKKLLLSDSGFYLCAWTSGGSTDTQYFGPGTRLTVL.

This clonotype occurred a few times. The genes are TRBV27 and TRBJ1-4; 9 bases agree with TRBD1. Germline lookup yields CDR1 MNHEY and CDR2 SMNVEV (reference sequence). Germline trimming cut 6 bases from V and 7 bases from J; bases unmatched to any gene: 9. The length of the CDR3 is 15 residues. The CDR3 spells CASRRAGTGSEKLFF. CDR3 nucleotide sequence: TGTGCCAGCAGAAGGGCCGGGACAGGGAGTGAAAAACTGTTTTTT.

There are a few counts of this clonotype. This rearrangement joins TRBV4-1 to TRBJ1-2; D is unresolved. The CDR3 consists of 14 residues. Germline loops: CDR1 MGHRA, CDR2 YSYEKL. V was clipped by 0 bases and J by 2 bases, with 7 bases between them. The CDR3 nucleotides are TGCGCCAGCAGCCAAGATGTGGGCAACTATGGCTACACCTTC. Its translation: CASSQDVGNYGYTF.

In its sample, this clonotype was seen a few times. This chain links TRBV5-1 with TRBJ2-6; a weak D match, TRBD1 (6 bases). Between the trimmed V and J ends, which lost 0 bases and 4 bases, there was a span of 11 bases. CDR3 length: 16 residues. Germline CDR1 is SGHRS and CDR2 is YFSETQ. The CDR3 nucleotides are TGCGCCAGCAGCTTGGACCAGGGGAACGGGGCCAACGTCCTGACTTTC. Its translation: CASSLDQGNGANVLTF.

This clonotype was counted at least ten times. The chain joins TRBV13 to TRBJ2-5; possibly TRBD1 for D (7 bases). With 4 bases removed from V and 2 bases from J, the gap between germline ends came to 17 bases. Germline V gene sequence: CDR1 PRHDT, CDR2 FYEKMQ (reference sequence). The CDR3 contains 16 residues. The CDR3 DNA is TGTGCCAGCAGCTCCGGGGGACAGCGACTTCAAGAGACCCAGTACTTC. This sequence encodes CASSSGGQRLQETQYF.

This clonotype was recorded a few times. This sequence joins TRBV2 and TRBJ2-3; D call uncertain. The V end was cut by 6 bases, the J end by 0 bases, with 13 bases between. Germline loops: CDR1 SNHLY, CDR2 FYNNEI. The CDR3 totals 15 residues. CDR3 sequence (DNA): TGTGCCAGCAGCTCCCTCACCATAAGCACAGATACGCAGTATTTT. Translating gives CASSSLTISTDTQYF.

This clonotype has a count of ten or more. The chain joins TRBV11-2 to TRBJ2-7; D may be TRBD1 (6 bases). The CDR3 consists of 15 residues. CDR1 and CDR2 (germline): SGHAT, FQNNGV. V lost 0 bases, J lost 3 bases, and 12 bases lay in between. CDR3 sequence reads: CASSLDWTVFYEQYF. In nucleotides, the CDR3 is TGTGCCAGCAGCTTAGATTGGACAGTGTTCTACGAGCAGTACTTC.

The V and J genes are TRBV19 and TRBJ2-7, with 7 bases aligning to TRBD1. V lost 5 bases to trimming and J lost 2 bases; unmatched junction nucleotides: 9. CDR3 length: 15 amino acids. Germline lookup yields CDR1 LNHDA and CDR2 SQIVND (reference sequence). CDR3 in DNA: TGTGCCAGTAGTCTCCGGGACAGCTATGCCTACGAGCAGTACTTC. It yields the protein CASSLRDSYAYEQYF.

The table lists this clonotype with many counts. The gene calls are TRBV3-1 and TRBJ2-3; D possibly uses TRBD1 or TRBD2 (5 bases each). The CDR3 consists of 16 residues. The germline V gene encodes CDR1 LGHDT and CDR2 YNNKEL (reference sequence). Trimming pared 2 bases from V and 0 bases from J, leaving 12 bases between. The CDR3 loop reads CASSQRGGPSTDTQYF. CDR3 nucleotides: TGTGCCAGCAGCCAACGGGGCGGGCCAAGCACAGATACGCAGTATTTT.